This T cell receptor (beta chain) comes out of a study of control samples from healthy donors and cancer patients. Assay: immunoSEQ multiplex PCR; the TCRdb copy retains only in-frame clones and omits some. The data show 120,000 or so clones, 87% seen once. The length of the CDR3 is 12 residues. Losses at the gene ends were 5 bases for V and 8 bases for J; bases not matched to a gene: 6. The germline V gene encodes CDR1 SQVTM and CDR2 ANQGSEA. This rearrangement joins TRBV29-1 to TRBJ1-2; 9 bases agree with TRBD1. Sequencing used blood. The sequence was obtained from a young man in good health. The CDR3 DNA reads as TGCAGCGTTTCACAGGGGGCTTACGGCTACACCTTC. The encoded protein is CSVSQGAYGYTF.